Listed below are T cell receptor beta chains from one sample, sequenced in a study of response to subunit inactivated influenza vaccine. TCRdb called the RT-PCR reads again in MiXCR, with one record for every CDR3 protein. This table has more than 400,000 distinct CDR3 sequences, under 8.5% appearing once. Sequencing was performed on PBMCs from blood, taken less than 25 months after vaccination. These receptors were obtained from a man aged 45-69 years who received an inactivated influenza vaccine. CDR3s include the opening cysteine and the closing phenylalanine or tryptophan. D genes are given only for firm matches. Size tells how often a clone was seen (once, few, many) or the class of an expanded clone, and some rows leave it out.

clone_size: few; d_call: .; v_call: TRBV12-3/TRBV12-4; j_call: TRBJ2-5; cdr3_aa: CASGIRGQETQYF; cdr3_nt: TGTGCCAGCGGGATAAGGGGCCAAGAGACCCAGTACTTC
clone_size: few; d_call: .; v_call: TRBV3-1; j_call: TRBJ2-2; cdr3_aa: CASSPPMLTGELFF; cdr3_nt: TGTGCCAGCAGCCCCCCTATGCTGACCGGGGAGCTGTTTTTT
clone_size: few; d_call: .; v_call: TRBV4-1; j_call: TRBJ1-1; cdr3_aa: CASSQVLGPDTEAFF; cdr3_nt: TGCGCCAGCAGCCAAGTGTTAGGGCCGGACACTGAAGCTTTCTTT
clone_size: many; d_call: TRBD1; v_call: TRBV7-8; j_call: TRBJ2-5; cdr3_aa: CASSPYRGETQYF; cdr3_nt: TGTGCCAGCAGCCCGTACAGGGGGGAGACCCAGTACTTC
clone_size: .; d_call: .; v_call: TRBV28; j_call: TRBJ2-7; cdr3_aa: CASSPNRDYEQYF; cdr3_nt: TGTGCCAGCAGTCCGAACAGGGACTACGAGCAGTACTTC
clone_size: many; d_call: .; v_call: TRBV7-9; j_call: TRBJ1-2; cdr3_aa: CASSLSGTDYGYTF; cdr3_nt: TGTGCCAGCAGCTTATCAGGGACTGACTATGGCTACACCTTC
clone_size: many; d_call: .; v_call: TRBV20-1; j_call: TRBJ2-7; cdr3_aa: CSACNRRGVYEQYF; cdr3_nt: TGCAGTGCTTGTAACAGGCGTGGTGTCTACGAGCAGTACTTC
clone_size: .; d_call: TRBD2; v_call: TRBV29-1; j_call: TRBJ2-1; cdr3_aa: CSVELKGGLAPYNEQFF; cdr3_nt: TGCAGCGTTGAACTGAAGGGGGGACTAGCCCCCTACAATGAGCAGTTCTTC
clone_size: few; d_call: .; v_call: TRBV19; j_call: TRBJ2-5; cdr3_aa: CASSDRHGGQETQYF; cdr3_nt: TGTGCCAGTAGTGACAGGCATGGGGGCCAAGAGACCCAGTACTTC
clone_size: many; d_call: TRBD2; v_call: TRBV4-1; j_call: TRBJ2-1; cdr3_aa: CASSRGLAEPNEQFF; cdr3_nt: TGCGCCAGCAGTCGAGGACTAGCGGAACCCAATGAGCAGTTCTTC
clone_size: few; d_call: TRBD2; v_call: TRBV29-1; j_call: TRBJ2-5; cdr3_aa: CSIEAGGETQYF; cdr3_nt: TGCAGCATTGAAGCGGGGGGAGAGACCCAGTACTTC
clone_size: few; d_call: .; v_call: TRBV5-1; j_call: TRBJ2-3; cdr3_aa: CASSDGGPTDTQYF; cdr3_nt: TGCGCCAGTAGTGATGGGGGACCCACAGATACGCAGTATTTT
clone_size: many; d_call: .; v_call: TRBV4-2; j_call: TRBJ2-5; cdr3_aa: CASSSGTAGSQETQYF; cdr3_nt: TGTGCCAGCAGCTCCGGGACTGCGGGGTCCCAAGAGACCCAGTACTTC
clone_size: few; d_call: TRBD1; v_call: TRBV20-1; j_call: TRBJ2-7; cdr3_aa: CSASLGTGSYEQYF; cdr3_nt: TGCAGTGCTAGCCTTGGGACAGGGTCGTACGAGCAGTACTTC
clone_size: .; d_call: .; v_call: TRBV7-2; j_call: TRBJ2-7; cdr3_aa: CASSPTSDIGGEQYF; cdr3_nt: TGTGCCAGCAGCCCAACCTCGGACATTGGGGGCGAGCAGTACTTC
clone_size: .; d_call: TRBD2; v_call: TRBV28; j_call: TRBJ2-1; cdr3_aa: CASSPSGLASYNEQFF; cdr3_nt: TGTGCCAGCAGTCCCTCCGGACTAGCCTCCTACAATGAGCAGTTCTTC
clone_size: .; d_call: TRBD2; v_call: TRBV27; j_call: TRBJ2-3; cdr3_aa: CASSPRRLAGTDTQYF; cdr3_nt: TGTGCCAGCAGTCCCCGGCGACTAGCGGGCACAGATACGCAGTATTTT
clone_size: .; d_call: .; v_call: TRBV11-1; j_call: TRBJ1-2; cdr3_aa: CASSPGGTSNYGYTF; cdr3_nt: TGTGCCAGCAGCCCCGGCGGAACCTCTAACTATGGCTACACCTTC
clone_size: few; d_call: TRBD1; v_call: TRBV5-1; j_call: TRBJ2-4; cdr3_aa: CASSLGQGADIQYF; cdr3_nt: TGCGCCAGCAGCTTGGGACAGGGGGCTGACATTCAGTACTTC
clone_size: few; d_call: .; v_call: TRBV7-2; j_call: TRBJ2-3; cdr3_aa: CASSDRTGDTQYF; cdr3_nt: TGTGCCAGCAGCGACCGGACGGGAGATACGCAGTATTTT
clone_size: .; d_call: TRBD2; v_call: TRBV20-1; j_call: TRBJ2-5; cdr3_aa: CSAGTSGAETQYF; cdr3_nt: TGCAGTGCCGGGACTAGCGGGGCGGAGACCCAGTACTTC
clone_size: many; d_call: TRBD2; v_call: TRBV10-3; j_call: TRBJ2-3; cdr3_aa: CAISESGGQGDYTDTQYF; cdr3_nt: TGTGCCATCAGTGAGTCGGGCGGCCAAGGGGACTACACAGATACGCAGTATTTT
clone_size: few; d_call: .; v_call: TRBV11-2; j_call: TRBJ2-7; cdr3_aa: CASSPPSWRVRYEQYF; cdr3_nt: TGTGCCAGCAGCCCCCCCTCTTGGAGGGTTCGCTACGAGCAGTACTTC
clone_size: many; d_call: .; v_call: TRBV20-1; j_call: TRBJ1-2; cdr3_aa: CSARDIGQSYGYTF; cdr3_nt: TGCAGTGCTAGAGATATAGGTCAGAGTTATGGCTACACCTTC
clone_size: many; d_call: .; v_call: TRBV7-2; j_call: TRBJ2-3; cdr3_aa: CASSSRRTSTDTQYF; cdr3_nt: TGTGCCAGCAGCTCCCGCAGAACCAGCACAGATACGCAGTATTTT
clone_size: .; d_call: .; v_call: TRBV9; j_call: TRBJ2-4; cdr3_aa: CASSVGGRKNIQYF; cdr3_nt: TGTGCCAGCAGCGTAGGAGGACGGAAAAACATTCAGTACTTC
clone_size: few; d_call: .; v_call: TRBV12-3/TRBV12-4; j_call: TRBJ2-7; cdr3_aa: CASSHPGVLYEQYF; cdr3_nt: TGTGCCAGCAGTCACCCGGGGGTACTCTACGAGCAGTACTTC
clone_size: few; d_call: .; v_call: TRBV5-1; j_call: TRBJ2-5; cdr3_aa: CASSALWGGEETQYF; cdr3_nt: TGCGCCAGCAGCGCCCTTTGGGGGGGCGAGGAGACCCAGTACTTC
clone_size: few; d_call: .; v_call: TRBV20-1; j_call: TRBJ2-7; cdr3_aa: CSARGHRAGEQYF; cdr3_nt: TGCAGTGCTAGAGGGCACAGGGCGGGCGAGCAGTACTTC
clone_size: .; d_call: TRBD2; v_call: TRBV6-1; j_call: TRBJ2-1; cdr3_aa: CASRLAGGDEQFF; cdr3_nt: TGTGCCAGTCGACTAGCGGGAGGGGATGAGCAGTTCTTC
clone_size: .; d_call: .; v_call: TRBV12-3/TRBV12-4; j_call: TRBJ2-7; cdr3_aa: CASCGWPAGPEQYF; cdr3_nt: TGTGCCAGCTGCGGCTGGCCGGCAGGTCCCGAGCAGTACTTC
clone_size: .; d_call: TRBD2; v_call: TRBV28; j_call: TRBJ2-7; cdr3_aa: CASSPRTSGSWSSYEQYF; cdr3_nt: TGTGCCAGCAGTCCGAGGACTAGCGGCTCCTGGAGCTCCTACGAGCAGTACTTC
clone_size: many; d_call: .; v_call: TRBV12-3/TRBV12-4; j_call: TRBJ2-3; cdr3_aa: CASSLEPVKTDTQYF; cdr3_nt: TGTGCCAGCAGTTTAGAGCCCGTAAAAACAGATACGCAGTATTTT
clone_size: .; d_call: TRBD2; v_call: TRBV19; j_call: TRBJ2-2; cdr3_aa: CARPARASGGCSGELFF; cdr3_nt: TGTGCCAGACCCGCGAGGGCTTCGGGGGGTTGTTCCGGGGAGCTGTTTTTT
clone_size: many; d_call: .; v_call: TRBV4-3; j_call: TRBJ2-3; cdr3_aa: CASSRSGITDTQYF; cdr3_nt: TGCGCCAGCAGCCGATCCGGGATCACAGATACGCAGTATTTT
clone_size: .; d_call: TRBD2; v_call: TRBV24-1; j_call: TRBJ2-5; cdr3_aa: CATSDRAGAQETQYF; cdr3_nt: TGTGCCACCAGTGACCGAGCGGGGGCCCAAGAGACCCAGTACTTC
clone_size: .; d_call: .; v_call: TRBV4-3; j_call: TRBJ2-1; cdr3_aa: CASSPAASYNEQFF; cdr3_nt: TGCGCCAGCAGCCCGGCTGCCTCCTACAATGAGCAGTTCTTC
clone_size: few; d_call: .; v_call: TRBV30; j_call: TRBJ2-1; cdr3_aa: CAWSVTKYYNEQFF; cdr3_nt: TGTGCCTGGAGTGTAACTAAATATTACAATGAGCAGTTCTTC
clone_size: many; d_call: .; v_call: TRBV7-9; j_call: TRBJ2-3; cdr3_aa: CASSTGVLESTDTQYF; cdr3_nt: TGTGCCAGCAGCACCGGGGTCCTAGAAAGCACAGATACGCAGTATTTT
clone_size: few; d_call: TRBD1; v_call: TRBV12-3/TRBV12-4; j_call: TRBJ2-1; cdr3_aa: CASSRGTGGSYNEQFF; cdr3_nt: TGTGCCAGCAGTAGGGGGACAGGGGGATCCTACAATGAGCAGTTCTTC
clone_size: .; d_call: .; v_call: TRBV7-8; j_call: TRBJ2-7; cdr3_aa: CASSSLGYEQYF; cdr3_nt: TGTGCCAGCAGTTCCTTGGGGTATGAGCAGTACTTC
clone_size: few; d_call: .; v_call: TRBV5-1; j_call: TRBJ1-1; cdr3_aa: CASSFQGLNTEAFF; cdr3_nt: TGCGCCAGCAGCTTCCAGGGTTTAAACACTGAAGCTTTCTTT
clone_size: .; d_call: .; v_call: TRBV12-3/TRBV12-4; j_call: TRBJ2-7; cdr3_aa: CASSLQGSLYEQYF; cdr3_nt: TGTGCCAGCAGTTTACAGGGGAGCCTCTACGAGCAGTACTTC
clone_size: .; d_call: .; v_call: TRBV3-1; j_call: TRBJ2-7; cdr3_aa: CASRLASAYEQYF; cdr3_nt: TGTGCCAGCCGGCTAGCGTCCGCCTACGAGCAGTACTTC
clone_size: .; d_call: TRBD1; v_call: TRBV5-1; j_call: TRBJ2-1; cdr3_aa: CASSSHWTGGQNEQFF; cdr3_nt: TGCGCCAGCAGCTCCCATTGGACAGGGGGTCAGAATGAGCAGTTCTTC
clone_size: many; d_call: .; v_call: TRBV4-2; j_call: TRBJ2-2; cdr3_aa: CASSQRGDLSGELFF; cdr3_nt: TGTGCCAGCAGCCAGAGGGGGGACTTGTCCGGGGAGCTGTTTTTT
clone_size: many; d_call: TRBD1; v_call: TRBV20-1; j_call: TRBJ2-3; cdr3_aa: CSAPQGATDTQYF; cdr3_nt: TGCAGTGCTCCCCAGGGGGCGACAGATACGCAGTATTTT
clone_size: many; d_call: .; v_call: TRBV11-2; j_call: TRBJ2-7; cdr3_aa: CASSPFAFTPYEQYF; cdr3_nt: TGTGCCAGCAGCCCCTTTGCATTCACCCCCTACGAGCAGTACTTC
clone_size: few; d_call: .; v_call: TRBV4-3; j_call: TRBJ2-1; cdr3_aa: CASSQTLVNEQFF; cdr3_nt: TGCGCCAGCAGCCAAACCCTGGTAAATGAGCAGTTCTTC